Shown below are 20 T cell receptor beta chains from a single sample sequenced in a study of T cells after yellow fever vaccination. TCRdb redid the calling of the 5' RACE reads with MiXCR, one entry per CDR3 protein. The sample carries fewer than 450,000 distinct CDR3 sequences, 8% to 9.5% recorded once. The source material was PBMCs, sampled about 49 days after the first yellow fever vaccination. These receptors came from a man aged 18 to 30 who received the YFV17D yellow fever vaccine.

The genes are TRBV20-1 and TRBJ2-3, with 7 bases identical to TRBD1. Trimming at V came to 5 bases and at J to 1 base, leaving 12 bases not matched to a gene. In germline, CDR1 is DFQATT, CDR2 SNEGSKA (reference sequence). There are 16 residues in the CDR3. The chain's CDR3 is CSAGTAEHLGTDTQYF. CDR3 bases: TGCAGTGCTGGGACAGCAGAGCATTTAGGCACAGATACGCAGTATTTT.

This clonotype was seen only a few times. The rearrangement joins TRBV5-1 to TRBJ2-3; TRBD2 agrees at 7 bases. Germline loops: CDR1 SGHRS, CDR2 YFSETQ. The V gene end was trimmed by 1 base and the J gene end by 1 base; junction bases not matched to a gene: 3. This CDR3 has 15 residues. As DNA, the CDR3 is TGCGCCAGCAGCTTGCAAAGCGGGGGCACAGATACGCAGTATTTT. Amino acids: CASSLQSGGTDTQYF.

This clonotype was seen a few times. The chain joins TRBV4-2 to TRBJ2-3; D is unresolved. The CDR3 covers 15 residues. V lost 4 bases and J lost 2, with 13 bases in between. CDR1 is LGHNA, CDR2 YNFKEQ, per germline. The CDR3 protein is CASSPIRTFTDTQYF. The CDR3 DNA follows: TGTGCCAGCAGCCCAATTCGGACGTTCACAGATACGCAGTATTTT.

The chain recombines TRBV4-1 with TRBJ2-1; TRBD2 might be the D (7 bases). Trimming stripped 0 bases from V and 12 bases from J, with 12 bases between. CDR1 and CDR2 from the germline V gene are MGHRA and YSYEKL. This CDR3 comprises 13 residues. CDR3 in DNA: TGCGCCAGCAGCCAAGAAGGGAGGGGGGGGCAGTTCTTC. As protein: CASSQEGRGGQFF.

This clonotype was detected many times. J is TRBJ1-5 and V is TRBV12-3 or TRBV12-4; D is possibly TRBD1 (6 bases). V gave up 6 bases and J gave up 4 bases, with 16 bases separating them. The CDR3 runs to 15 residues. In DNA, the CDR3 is TGTGCCAGCAGCTTCGACAGGCGATCAAATCAGCCCCAGCATTTT. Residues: CASSFDRRSNQPQHF.

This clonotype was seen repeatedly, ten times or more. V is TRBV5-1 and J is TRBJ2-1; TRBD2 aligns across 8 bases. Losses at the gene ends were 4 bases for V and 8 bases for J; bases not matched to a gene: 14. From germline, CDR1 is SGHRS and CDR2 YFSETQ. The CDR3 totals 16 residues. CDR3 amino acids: CASSLTSGGGYDEQFF. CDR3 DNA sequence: TGCGCCAGCAGCCTTACCAGCGGGGGTGGTTATGATGAGCAGTTCTTC.

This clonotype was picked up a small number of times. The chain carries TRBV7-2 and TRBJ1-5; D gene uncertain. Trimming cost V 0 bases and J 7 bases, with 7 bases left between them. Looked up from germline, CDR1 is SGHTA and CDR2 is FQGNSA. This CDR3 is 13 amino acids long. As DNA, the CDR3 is TGTGCCAGCAGCTTAGCGCCCCTGCAGCCCCAGCATTTT. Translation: CASSLAPLQPQHF.

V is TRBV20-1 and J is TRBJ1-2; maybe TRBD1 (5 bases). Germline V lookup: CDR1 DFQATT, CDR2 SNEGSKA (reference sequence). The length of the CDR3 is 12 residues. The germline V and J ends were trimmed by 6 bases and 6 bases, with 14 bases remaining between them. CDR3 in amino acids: CSADTDSHGYTF. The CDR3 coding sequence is TGCAGTGCCGATACCGACAGTCATGGCTACACCTTC.

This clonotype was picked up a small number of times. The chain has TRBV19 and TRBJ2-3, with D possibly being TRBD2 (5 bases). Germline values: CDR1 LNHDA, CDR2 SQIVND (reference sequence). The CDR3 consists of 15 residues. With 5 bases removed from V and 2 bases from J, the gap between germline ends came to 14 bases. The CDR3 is CASSYRADVTDTQYF. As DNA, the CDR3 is TGTGCCAGTAGTTACCGAGCGGACGTCACAGATACGCAGTATTTT. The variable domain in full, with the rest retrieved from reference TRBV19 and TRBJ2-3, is DGGITQSPKYLFRKEGQNVTLSCEQNLNHDAMYWYRQDPGQGLRLIYYSQIVNDFQKGDIAEGYSVSREKKESFPLTVTSAQKNPTAFYLCASSYRADVTDTQYFGPGTRLTVL.

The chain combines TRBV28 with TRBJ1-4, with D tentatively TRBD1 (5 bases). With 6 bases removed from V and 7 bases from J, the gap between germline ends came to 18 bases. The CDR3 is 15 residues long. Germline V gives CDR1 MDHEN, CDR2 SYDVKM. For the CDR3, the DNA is TGTGCCAGCAGCCCCCGCGGGGCAGTGGGTGAAAAACTGTTTTTT. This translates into CASSPRGAVGEKLFF.

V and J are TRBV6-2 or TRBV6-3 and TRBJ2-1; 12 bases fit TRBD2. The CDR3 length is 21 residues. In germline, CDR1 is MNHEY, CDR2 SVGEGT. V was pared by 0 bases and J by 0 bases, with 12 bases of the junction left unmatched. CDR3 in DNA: TGTGCCAGCAGTTACTCTTACGGACTAGCGGGGCCCGAGAGCTCCTACAATGAGCAGTTCTTC. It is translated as CASSYSYGLAGPESSYNEQFF.

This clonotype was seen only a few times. CDR3 sequence reads: CASRETGTANTEAFF. The CDR3 nucleotides are TGTGCCAGCAGGGAAACCGGGACAGCGAACACTGAAGCTTTCTTT. The rearrangement links TRBV28 to TRBJ1-1, with 7 bases fitting TRBD1. The CDR3 runs to 15 residues. The ends lost 6 bases at V and 1 base at J; junction bases unmatched: 8. Germline V gene lookup returns CDR1 MDHEN and CDR2 SYDVKM.

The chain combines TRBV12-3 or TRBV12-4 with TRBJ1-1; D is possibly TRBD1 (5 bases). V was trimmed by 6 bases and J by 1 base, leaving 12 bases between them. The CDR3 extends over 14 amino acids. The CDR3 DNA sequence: TGTGCCAGCAGCTACAGGAGGTGGAACACTGAAGCTTTCTTT. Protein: CASSYRRWNTEAFF.

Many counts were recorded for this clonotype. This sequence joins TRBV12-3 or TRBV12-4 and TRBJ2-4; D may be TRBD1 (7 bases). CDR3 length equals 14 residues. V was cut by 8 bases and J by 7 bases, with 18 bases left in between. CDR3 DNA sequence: TGTGCCAGCCAAAGTGGGGCAGGGGGGAACATTCAGTACTTC. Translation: CASQSGAGGNIQYF.

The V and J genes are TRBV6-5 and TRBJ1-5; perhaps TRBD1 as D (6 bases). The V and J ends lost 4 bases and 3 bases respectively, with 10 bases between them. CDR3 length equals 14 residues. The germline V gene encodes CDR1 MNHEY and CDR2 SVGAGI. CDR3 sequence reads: CASSFRGANQPQHF. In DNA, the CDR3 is TGTGCCAGCAGTTTCAGGGGTGCCAATCAGCCCCAGCATTTT.

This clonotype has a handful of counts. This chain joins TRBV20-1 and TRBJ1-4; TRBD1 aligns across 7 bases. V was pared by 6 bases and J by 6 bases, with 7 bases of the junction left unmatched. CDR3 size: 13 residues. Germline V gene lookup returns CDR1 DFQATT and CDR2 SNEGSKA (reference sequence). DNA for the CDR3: TGCAGTGCCGACAGGGTGGAGGATGAAAAACTGTTTTTT. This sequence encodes CSADRVEDEKLFF.

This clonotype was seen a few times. The CDR3 DNA sequence: TGTGCCAGCAGTCGTTCGGGGGGCCGCTCCTACGAGCAGTACTTC. As protein: CASSRSGGRSYEQYF. V gene TRBV12-3 or TRBV12-4 combines with J gene TRBJ2-7; tentatively, D is TRBD2 (7 bases). CDR3 size: 15 residues. The V end lost 5 bases, the J end lost 0 bases, and 14 bases lay between the germline ends.

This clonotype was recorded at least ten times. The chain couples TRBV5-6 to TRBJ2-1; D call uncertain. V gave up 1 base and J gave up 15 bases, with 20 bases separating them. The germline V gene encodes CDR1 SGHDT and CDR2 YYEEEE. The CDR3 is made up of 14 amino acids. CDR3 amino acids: CASSLRDYALRAFF. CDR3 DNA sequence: TGTGCCAGCAGCTTGAGGGATTATGCCCTAAGAGCGTTCTTC.

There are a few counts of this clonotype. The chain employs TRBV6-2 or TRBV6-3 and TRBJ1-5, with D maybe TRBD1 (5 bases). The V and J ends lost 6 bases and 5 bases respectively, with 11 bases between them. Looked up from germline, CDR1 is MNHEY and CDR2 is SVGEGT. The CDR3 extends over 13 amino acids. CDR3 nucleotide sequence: TGTGCCAGCAGGGCTATAGGGGATCAGCCCCAGCATTTT. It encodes CASRAIGDQPQHF.

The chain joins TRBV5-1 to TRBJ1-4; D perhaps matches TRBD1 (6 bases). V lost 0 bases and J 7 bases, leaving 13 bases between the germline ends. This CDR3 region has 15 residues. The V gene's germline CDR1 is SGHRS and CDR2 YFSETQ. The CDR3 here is CASSLGPGESEKLFF. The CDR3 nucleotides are TGCGCCAGCAGCTTGGGTCCAGGGGAGAGTGAAAAACTGTTTTTT.